Each of the 22 T cell receptor beta chains below was sequenced from the same sample in a study of blood T cell repertoires in COVID-19. Produced via immunoSEQ multiplex PCR; TCRdb's table is partial and in-frame only. The sample has roughly 230,000 clones, roughly 87% seen once. Sequences were obtained from peripheral blood. Receptors originate from a human donor in a cohort sampled during active COVID-19.

The CDR3: CASLMRGRETQYF. The DNA of the CDR3 is TGTGCCAGCTTGATGCGGGGGCGGGAGACCCAGTACTTC. The gene calls are TRBV28 and TRBJ2-5, with D possibly matching TRBD2 (7 bases). With 8 bases removed from V and 5 bases from J, the gap between germline ends came to 15 bases. The V gene's germline CDR1 is MDHEN and CDR2 SYDVKM. The CDR3 runs 13 residues.

The chain uses TRBV5-6 and TRBJ1-2, with 7 bases fitting TRBD1. The V gene end was trimmed by 3 bases and the J gene end by 4 bases; junction bases not matched to a gene: 3. Germline V lookup: CDR1 SGHDT, CDR2 YYEEEE. The CDR3 has 13 residues. The CDR3 nucleotides are TGTGCCAGCAGCTGGGGACAGCTCTATGGCTACACCTTC. Its translation: CASSWGQLYGYTF.

The chain links TRBV24-1 to TRBJ2-1; 11 nucleotides agree with TRBD2. Germline V gene data show CDR1 as KGHDR and CDR2 as SFDVKD. Trimming cost V 4 bases and J 2 bases; bases outside gene matches: 3. The CDR3 has 16 amino acids. The CDR3 DNA follows: TGTGCCACCAGTGACCCACTAGCGGGGGCCTACAATGAGCAGTTCTTC. Translating it yields CATSDPLAGAYNEQFF.

The chain recombines TRBV7-8 with TRBJ1-4, with D hard to call. The CDR3 runs to 16 residues. Germline V gives CDR1 SGHVS, CDR2 FQNEAQ. The ends were cut back, 5 bases at V and 0 bases at J, with 13 bases in the middle. CDR3 amino acids: CASSPPRVATNEKLFF. CDR3 DNA sequence: TGTGCCAGCAGCCCCCCGCGGGTTGCAACTAATGAAAAACTGTTTTTT.

This chain connects TRBV2 to TRBJ1-1, with D uncertain. CDR1 SNHLY and CDR2 FYNNEI come from the germline V gene. This CDR3 is 13 amino acids long. V was shortened by 4 bases and J by 0 bases, with 6 bases between the two germline ends. This CDR3 is CASSVYMNTEAFF. For the CDR3, the DNA is TGTGCCAGCAGTGTATACATGAACACTGAAGCTTTCTTT.

This chain connects TRBV7-9 to TRBJ1-3; no firm D call. V was trimmed by 4 bases and J by 0 bases, leaving 16 bases between them. The CDR3 has 17 residues. CDR1 is SEHNR, CDR2 FQNEAQ, per germline (reference sequence). The CDR3 is CASSSLDSTFSGNTIYF. CDR3 DNA: TGTGCCAGCAGCTCTTTAGATAGCACTTTCTCTGGAAACACCATATATTTT.

The J gene is TRBJ2-7, the V gene TRBV4-3; the match to TRBD2 covers 7 bases. J lost 3 bases, V lost 0 bases, and 8 bases had no gene match. This CDR3 has 16 residues. The germline gives CDR1 LGHNA, CDR2 YSLEER. CDR3 region: CASSQDHQRGIYEQYF. For the CDR3, the DNA is TGCGCCAGCAGCCAAGATCACCAGCGGGGAATCTACGAGCAGTACTTC.

The chain couples TRBV6-5 to TRBJ2-3; 12 bases line up with TRBD2. CDR1 is MNHEY, CDR2 SVGAGI, per germline. J lost 6 bases, V lost 6 bases, and 7 bases had no gene match. This CDR3 contains 15 residues. CDR3 amino acids: CASRKLAGGMDTQYF. The CDR3 DNA sequence: TGTGCCAGCAGGAAACTAGCGGGAGGCATGGATACGCAGTATTTT.

The rearrangement links TRBV4-3 to TRBJ2-7; D is ambiguous. The ends were cut back, 1 base at V and 2 bases at J, with 6 bases in the middle. Germline V gene lookup returns CDR1 LGHNA and CDR2 YSLEER. There are 13 residues in the CDR3. CDR3 nucleotides: TGCGCCAGCAGCCAAGGACTGGCCTACGAGCAGTACTTC. It specifies CASSQGLAYEQYF.

The V and J genes are TRBV28 and TRBJ2-3; 7 nucleotides line up with TRBD1. V gave up 7 bases and J gave up 11 bases; unmatched junction bases: 6. The germline V gene has CDR1 MDHEN and CDR2 SYDVKM. The CDR3 consists of 11 residues. CDR3 DNA: TGTGCCAGCACCATAGGGGGCGGGCAGTATTTT. Translated: CASTIGGGQYF.

The chain joins TRBV27 to TRBJ2-7, with 9 positions matching TRBD2. V shed 0 bases and J 0 bases; nucleotides not matched to a gene: 9. Germline V gene sequence: CDR1 MNHEY, CDR2 SMNVEV (reference sequence). The CDR3 totals 18 residues. CDR3 residues: CASSLSRAGGPASYEQYF. The CDR3 DNA reads as TGTGCCAGCAGTTTATCGAGGGCGGGAGGGCCCGCCTCCTACGAGCAGTACTTC.

The rearrangement joins TRBV5-1 to TRBJ1-4; D remains unclear. The CDR3 runs to 15 residues. The V gene lost 4 bases and the J gene lost 5 bases, with 15 bases spanning the gap. CDR1 is SGHRS, CDR2 YFSETQ, per germline. CDR3 sequence: CASSPDGLRNEKLFF. The CDR3, as DNA: TGCGCCAGCAGCCCGGACGGACTCCGAAATGAAAAACTGTTTTTT.

V gene TRBV3-1 (or the pseudogene TRBV3-2) combines with J gene TRBJ1-2, with unresolved D. Germline V CDR1 and CDR2: LGHDT, YNNKEL (reference sequence). The CDR3 has 13 amino acids. V was pared by 2 bases and J by 7 bases, with 11 bases between. The CDR3 is CASSQSMPGGYTF. CDR3 DNA sequence: TGTGCCAGCAGCCAATCTATGCCCGGTGGCTACACCTTC.

The chain is built from TRBV5-1 and TRBJ2-1, with 10 bases aligning to TRBD2. The CDR3 is 14 residues long. CDR1 and CDR2 (germline): SGHRS, YFSETQ. J was trimmed by 8 bases and V by 1 base; bases with no gene match: 3. The DNA of the CDR3 is TGCGCCAGCAGCTTGAGCGGGGGGGCCTATGAGCAGTTCTTC. Translation: CASSLSGGAYEQFF.

This sequence joins TRBV24-1 and TRBJ2-7, with 8 nucleotides matching TRBD2. The ends lost 9 bases at V and 4 bases at J; junction bases unmatched: 7. Looked up from germline, CDR1 is KGHDR and CDR2 is SFDVKD. The CDR3 covers 13 residues. The CDR3 sequence is CATPAGARYEQYF. The CDR3 DNA reads TGTGCCACCCCAGCGGGAGCTAGGTACGAGCAGTACTTC.

This chain links TRBV27 with TRBJ2-3, with D possibly being TRBD1 (5 bases). The CDR3 covers 12 residues. Germline values: CDR1 MNHEY, CDR2 SMNVEV (reference sequence). V lost 6 bases to trimming and J lost 8 bases, with 12 bases between them. The CDR3 DNA follows: TGTGCCAGCAGCAGGGAAGGTGGTACGCAGTATTTT. It encodes CASSREGGTQYF.

The chain combines TRBV10-1 with TRBJ2-7; a weak D match, TRBD2 (5 bases). V was shortened by 10 bases and J by 4 bases, with 23 bases between the two germline ends. CDR1 is WNHNN and CDR2 is SYGVQD in the germline V gene (reference sequence). There are 15 residues in the CDR3. The CDR3 sequence: CANQNGQAREYEQYF. Here the CDR3 DNA reads TGCGCCAACCAAAACGGGCAGGCAAGGGAGTACGAGCAGTACTTC.

The chain carries TRBV5-4 and TRBJ2-5; TRBD1 might be the D (5 bases). The germline V gene has CDR1 SGHNT and CDR2 YYREEE (reference sequence). This CDR3 region has 13 residues. Trimming removed 1 base from V and 3 bases from J, with 7 bases in between. For the CDR3, the DNA is TGTGCCAGCAGCTTGCCCAGGGAAGAGACCCAGTACTTC. Protein product: CASSLPREETQYF.

The chain uses TRBV28 and TRBJ2-7, with TRBD2 matching 13 bases. The CDR3 sequence is 17 residues long. CDR1 MDHEN and CDR2 SYDVKM come from the germline V gene. V shed 3 bases and J 6 bases; nucleotides not matched to a gene: 11. This CDR3 reads CASSFWTSGGRGLEQYF. The CDR3 coding sequence is TGTGCCAGCAGTTTTTGGACTAGCGGGGGCCGGGGGCTCGAGCAGTACTTC.

This clone was observed once. The rearrangement links TRBV9 to TRBJ2-5, with a possible D match to TRBD1 (5 bases). Trimming left V 2 bases short and J 3 bases short, with 14 bases between. In germline, CDR1 is SGDLS, CDR2 YYNGEE. The CDR3 sequence is 15 residues long. CDR3 sequence reads: CASSVPTKGKETQYF. Here the CDR3 DNA reads TGTGCCAGCAGCGTTCCGACCAAGGGGAAAGAGACCCAGTACTTC.

V gene TRBV5-4 combines with J gene TRBJ1-2; unclear D gene. Germline V gene sequence: CDR1 SGHNT, CDR2 YYREEE (reference sequence). The CDR3 is made up of 14 amino acids. The V end was cut by 4 bases, the J end by 4 bases, with 14 bases between. CDR3 region: CASSPLFPTYGYTF. The CDR3, as DNA: TGTGCCAGCAGCCCCTTGTTCCCTACCTATGGCTACACCTTC.

This clone has a handful of counts. The chain joins TRBV4-2 to TRBJ1-6, with D possibly being TRBD1 (5 bases). This CDR3 region has 15 residues. Germline assignment: CDR1 LGHNA and CDR2 YNFKEQ. V lost 6 bases and J 10 bases, leaving 19 bases between the germline ends. CDR3 protein: CASSRGEEGPSPLHF. Here the CDR3 DNA reads TGTGCCAGCAGTCGAGGGGAGGAAGGCCCCTCACCCCTCCACTTT.